The rows below give T cell receptor beta chains drawn from one sample of a study of T-cell reconstitution after alpha-beta-depleted transplantation in children. TCRdb re-derived calls from the PCR reads in MiXCR, one entry per CDR3 protein. The data show about 610,000 distinct CDR3 sequences, 8% to 11% seen once. The sequences come from PBMCs from the stem cell graft donor, collected from the stem cell graft. The receptors here all came from a human donor who donated a stem cell graft to a child with acute myeloid leukemia. The CDR3 runs from the conserved cysteine through the conserved F or W. The D gene is left open where the match is weak. Only some rows state a clone size, as once, few, many or a class for expanded clones.

TRBV3-1	TRBJ2-4	many	NA	CASRGTGQNIQYF	TGTGCCAGCAGGGGAACAGGACAAAACATTCAGTACTTC
TRBV12-3/TRBV12-4	TRBJ2-2	NA	NA	CASSSWGRDTGELFF	TGTGCCAGCAGCAGTTGGGGGCGGGACACCGGGGAGCTGTTTTTT
TRBV20-1	TRBJ2-2	NA	NA	CSAREVGELFF	TGCAGTGCTAGAGAGGTCGGGGAGCTGTTTTTT
TRBV7-2	TRBJ2-2	NA	NA	CASSTQGLNTGELFF	TGTGCCAGCAGCACCCAGGGACTCAACACCGGGGAGCTGTTTTTT
TRBV12-3/TRBV12-4	TRBJ2-7	few	NA	CASSLALRQGRNEQYF	TGTGCCAGCAGTTTAGCGCTAAGGCAGGGGAGGAACGAGCAGTACTTC
TRBV29-1	TRBJ2-7	few	NA	CSVGLPGGYEQYF	TGCAGCGTTGGTCTCCCAGGGGGGTACGAGCAGTACTTC
TRBV12-3/TRBV12-4	TRBJ1-5	NA	NA	CASSLKGVGNQPQHF	TGTGCCAGCAGTTTAAAGGGAGTTGGCAATCAGCCCCAGCATTTT
TRBV5-1	TRBJ2-5	NA	TRBD2	CASSLATLTSGQETQYF	TGCGCCAGCAGCTTGGCCACACTGACTAGCGGGCAAGAGACCCAGTACTTC
TRBV6-1	TRBJ2-7	many	TRBD1	CASTGGYEQYF	TGTGCCAGTACAGGGGGCTACGAGCAGTACTTC
TRBV29-1	TRBJ1-6	few	NA	CSAGGGGDNSPLHF	TGCAGCGCCGGGGGTGGGGGGGATAATTCACCCCTCCACTTT
TRBV2	TRBJ1-2	NA	NA	CASRERENYGYTF	TGTGCCAGCAGGGAGAGGGAGAACTATGGCTACACCTTC
TRBV28	TRBJ2-5	many	NA	CASRRGGGETQYF	TGTGCCAGCAGGAGGGGAGGAGGGGAGACCCAGTACTTC
TRBV20-1	TRBJ1-1	NA	TRBD1	CSARVQGGNTEAFF	TGCAGTGCTAGAGTACAGGGGGGTAACACTGAAGCTTTCTTT
TRBV27	TRBJ2-3	many	NA	CASSFLQADTQYF	TGTGCCAGCAGTTTCTTGCAGGCAGATACGCAGTATTTT
TRBV7-3	TRBJ2-3	many	NA	CASSLGDREEDTQYF	TGTGCCAGCAGCTTAGGCGACAGGGAGGAAGATACGCAGTATTTT
TRBV20-1	TRBJ1-4	few	NA	CSAPPTGLFEKLFF	TGCAGTGCCCCCCCGACAGGCTTGTTCGAAAAACTGTTTTTT
TRBV2	TRBJ1-2	few	NA	CASSEARGVRQGYGYTF	TGTGCCAGCAGTGAAGCGCGGGGCGTGAGGCAAGGGTATGGCTACACCTTC
TRBV5-1	TRBJ2-1	many	NA	CASSPNSLGNEQFF	TGCGCCAGCAGCCCCAACTCTCTGGGCAATGAGCAGTTCTTC
TRBV7-2	TRBJ2-7	many	TRBD2	CASSTSGGWGGSYEQYF	TGTGCCAGCAGCACCTCGGGAGGTTGGGGAGGATCCTACGAGCAGTACTTC
TRBV3-1	TRBJ2-7	few	NA	CASSHRDFGSSYEQYF	TGTGCCAGCAGCCACCGGGACTTCGGATCCTCCTACGAGCAGTACTTC
TRBV27	TRBJ2-7	many	TRBD1	CASSVRDRGYEQYF	TGTGCCAGCAGTGTCCGGGACAGGGGTTACGAGCAGTACTTC
TRBV6-5	TRBJ2-3	NA	TRBD1	CASSSWEGTGFTDTQYF	TGTGCCAGCAGTTCCTGGGAAGGGACAGGGTTTACAGATACGCAGTATTTT
TRBV2	TRBJ2-3	NA	NA	CASMISSKASTDTQYF	TGTGCCAGCATGATCTCTAGCAAGGCTAGCACAGATACGCAGTATTTT
TRBV12-3/TRBV12-4	TRBJ1-4	NA	TRBD1	CASSLDRGGEKLFF	TGTGCCAGCAGTCTTGACAGGGGAGGCGAAAAACTGTTTTTT
TRBV29-1	TRBJ2-2	many	NA	CSVLGGSGTGELFF	TGCAGCGTTCTGGGGGGATCTGGCACCGGGGAGCTGTTTTTT
TRBV12-3/TRBV12-4	TRBJ1-3	many	NA	CASSYIGGNTIYF	TGTGCCAGCAGTTACATAGGGGGAAACACCATATATTTT
TRBV20-1	TRBJ2-3	many	NA	CSASGGADTQYF	TGCAGTGCGTCAGGTGGGGCGGATACGCAGTATTTT